The sequence of this T cell receptor beta chain was determined in a study of blood T cell repertoires in COVID-19. On the study more broadly: The study drew acute and convalescent COVID-19 samples from the United States, Italy and Spain. PBMCs, B-cell-depleted T cells, or T cells were the source of the cDNA or gDNA that made up the material.

The germline V and J ends were trimmed by 3 bases and 0 bases, with 6 bases remaining between them. CDR1 is LNHDA, CDR2 SQIVND, per germline (reference sequence). The CDR3 runs to 14 residues. In the study's own analysis: Estimated nucleated cell counts came from reference gene primer amplification. Only in-frame clones appear in the TCRdb table, and some are missing; sequencing was by immunoSEQ multiplex PCR. V and J calls plus clone size are reproduced from that table; the DNA served to infer D and trimming. In the table there are around 190,000 clones, 75% to 85% of which are singletons. The source is a man aged 55 to 70 with acute or convalescent COVID-19. The sequencing sample was made of peripheral blood. The chain uses TRBV19 and TRBJ1-5; no reliable D call. The CDR3 region is CASSIPGSNQPQHF. CDR3 nucleotides: TGTGCCAGTAGTATCCCCGGTAGCAATCAGCCCCAGCATTTT.